This record concerns one T cell receptor (beta chain) sequence. This record belongs to a study of shared T cell receptors in the human thymus. This CDR3 comprises 14 residues. Germline values: CDR1 SGHNT, CDR2 YYREEE (reference sequence). V was pared by 0 bases and J by 5 bases, with 0 bases of the junction left unmatched. Only in-frame clones appear in the TCRdb table, and some are missing; sequencing was by immunoSEQ multiplex PCR. The sample lists hundreds of thousands of clones, roughly 90% occurring once. In addition, the sample was reused for a study of human thymus T cells. That paper adds: Repertoires from thymus and blood appeared to show biased V and J gene usage.

This rearrangement joins TRBV5-4 to TRBJ2-7; TRBD2 agrees at 12 bases. The source of this sequence is a boy less than two years old with a congenital heart defect. Sequencing used thymocytes. CDR3 region: CASSLGLAGDEQYF. CDR3 DNA: TGTGCCAGCAGCTTGGGACTAGCGGGAGACGAGCAGTACTTC.